Presented here are 21 T cell receptor beta chains from one specimen sequenced in a study of CD8+CD57+ T cells in acquired aplastic anemia. TCR beta VDJ combinations and CDR3 sequences were profiled from genomic DNA. TCRdb redid the calling of the reads with MiXCR, one entry per CDR3 protein. Counted here are approximately 190,000 distinct CDR3 sequences, around 47% occurring once; the ten biggest clones make up around 9.7%. The sequenced patients had an expansion of CD8+CD57+ cells seen by flow cytometry. Sequences were obtained from sorted CD4+, CD8+, or CD8+CD57+ T cells (not recorded which) from PBMCs. These TCRs come from a human donor with aplastic anemia.

This clonotype came up many times. V is TRBV5-5 and J is TRBJ1-2; D might be TRBD1 (5 bases). With 1 base removed from V and 3 bases from J, the gap between germline ends came to 10 bases. The CDR3 has 14 amino acids. CDR1 is SGHKS, CDR2 YYEKEE, per germline (reference sequence). CDR3: CASSLIGGDYGYTF. The CDR3 coding sequence is TGTGCCAGCAGCTTGATTGGGGGAGACTATGGCTACACCTTC.

The J gene is TRBJ1-1, the V gene TRBV7-9; 7 bases are a match to TRBD1. This CDR3 is 13 amino acids long. CDR1 SEHNR and CDR2 FQNEAQ come from the germline V gene (reference sequence). With V trimmed by 4 bases and J by 7 bases, 6 bases remained unmatched. The CDR3 region is CASSWGGQVEAFF. CDR3 DNA: TGTGCCAGCAGCTGGGGAGGACAGGTTGAAGCTTTCTTT.

Regarding this clonotype: A read error may account for a junction end that differs from germline. This chain links TRBV5-1 with TRBJ2-3; D is uncertain. This CDR3 spans 16 amino acids. The germline V gene has CDR1 SGHRS and CDR2 YFSETQ. CDR3 region: CAGSRDGDPSTDTQYF. The CDR3, as DNA: TGCGCCGGCAGCCGAGATGGGGATCCTAGCACAGATACGCAGTATTTT.

In its sample, this clonotype was seen a few times. The chain joins TRBV7-2 to TRBJ2-5; D remains unclear. V was clipped by 6 bases and J by 1 base, with 6 bases between them. Germline V lookup: CDR1 SGHTA, CDR2 FQGNSA. CDR3 length equals 12 residues. This CDR3 is CASRSGQETQYF. In nucleotides, the CDR3 is TGTGCCAGCAGATCAGGCCAAGAGACCCAGTACTTC.

V gene TRBV10-1 combines with J gene TRBJ1-1; 7 bases map to TRBD1. With 2 bases clipped from V and 4 bases from J, the junction kept 7 bases outside the gene matches. Germline V gene sequence: CDR1 WNHNN, CDR2 SYGVQD (reference sequence). CDR3 length equals 15 residues. The CDR3 spells CASSEADRVGTEAFF. For the CDR3, the DNA is TGCGCCAGCAGTGAGGCCGACAGGGTGGGCACTGAAGCTTTCTTT.

This clonotype came up a few times. This sequence joins TRBV10-3 and TRBJ1-5, with no clear D. CDR1 and CDR2 (germline): ENHRY, SYGVKD. V was shortened by 3 bases and J by 6 bases, with 9 bases between the two germline ends. The CDR3 covers 13 residues. The CDR3 spells CAISDHPGQPQHF. As DNA, the CDR3 is TGTGCCATCAGTGATCACCCGGGTCAGCCCCAGCATTTT.

This sequence joins TRBV12-3 or TRBV12-4 and TRBJ2-1, with 12 nucleotides matching TRBD1. J gave up 8 bases and V 1 base, and 3 bases lay outside the gene matches. The CDR3 has 15 residues. CDR3: CASSLEGQGAYEQFF. The CDR3 bases are TGTGCCAGCAGTTTAGAGGGACAGGGGGCGTATGAGCAGTTCTTC.

This clonotype appeared a few times. The V gene is TRBV19, the J gene TRBJ1-1; D is possibly TRBD1 (6 bases). Germline V CDR1 and CDR2: LNHDA, SQIVND (reference sequence). This CDR3 region has 13 residues. V was clipped by 5 bases and J by 5 bases, with 12 bases between them. The CDR3 nucleotides read TGTGCCAGTAGTGCCGGACAGATTACTGAAGCTTTCTTT. Protein sequence: CASSAGQITEAFF.

This clonotype was detected only once. V usage is TRBV7-2 and J usage is TRBJ2-7; D call uncertain. This CDR3 has 13 amino acids. V was clipped by 2 bases and J by 2 bases, with 7 bases between them. CDR1 and CDR2 (germline): SGHTA, FQGNSA. CDR3 DNA: TGTGCCAGCAGCTTACGGAATCCCTACGAGCAGTACTTC. This encodes CASSLRNPYEQYF.

The chain joins TRBV27 to TRBJ2-3, with D maybe TRBD1 (5 bases). This CDR3 contains 13 residues. The germline CDR1 and CDR2 sequences are MNHEY and SMNVEV (reference sequence). The V end was cut by 5 bases, the J end by 1 base, with 7 bases between. The CDR3 nucleotides are TGTGCCAGCAGTCAACAGGGCACAGATACGCAGTATTTT. Encoded protein: CASSQQGTDTQYF.

This clonotype was counted many times. This chain joins TRBV6-1 and TRBJ1-2; D might be TRBD1 (6 bases). The CDR3 totals 13 residues. V was cut by 8 bases and J by 5 bases, with 15 bases left in between. The V gene's germline CDR1 is MNHNS and CDR2 SASEGT. The CDR3 DNA reads TGTGCCAGCCGGGCGACAGGTTTTTATGGCTACACCTTC. Protein sequence: CASRATGFYGYTF.

V and J are TRBV7-7 and TRBJ2-7; D unresolved. The CDR3 sequence is 14 residues long. Germline loops: CDR1 SSHAT, CDR2 FNYEAQ (reference sequence). CDR3 amino acids: CASRHPKASYEQYF. In nucleotides, the CDR3 is TGTGCTAGTCGCCACCCAAAGGCGTCCTACGAGCAGTACTTC.

The CDR3: CAKIWNTEAFF. As DNA, the CDR3 is TGTGCCAAGATTTGGAACACTGAAGCTTTCTTT. The chain combines TRBV10-3 with TRBJ1-1; D gene ambiguous. The length of the CDR3 is 11 residues. The germline V gene has CDR1 ENHRY and CDR2 SYGVKD. Trimming took 10 bases from V and 1 from J, leaving 7 bases between them.

This chain uses TRBV5-1 with TRBJ1-2, with D maybe TRBD1 (5 bases). Germline lookup yields CDR1 SGHRS and CDR2 YFSETQ. Trimming pared 1 base from V and 6 bases from J, leaving 10 bases between. The CDR3 has 13 residues. The CDR3 spells CASSLPTVDGYTF. DNA for the CDR3: TGCGCCAGCAGCTTGCCGACAGTTGATGGCTACACCTTC. The variable domain in full, with the rest retrieved from reference TRBV5-1 and TRBJ1-2, is KAGVTQTPRYLIKTRGQQVTLSCSPISGHRSVSWYQQTPGQGLQFLFEYFSETQRNKGNFPGRFSGRQFSNSRSEMNVSTLELGDSALYLCASSLPTVDGYTFGSGTRLTVV.

This clonotype came up many times. This chain joins TRBV2 and TRBJ2-7, with D perhaps TRBD2 (5 bases). Trimming stripped 3 bases from V and 9 bases from J, with 9 bases between. From germline, CDR1 is SNHLY and CDR2 FYNNEI. The CDR3 is made up of 11 amino acids. DNA for the CDR3: TGTGCCAGCAGTGATGGAGGAGGGCAGTACTTC. Its translation: CASSDGGGQYF.

With respect to this clonotype: This may be a read error, as it is one base from a much larger clone. This chain uses TRBV4-2 with TRBJ2-4; D tentatively fits TRBD1 or TRBD2 (5 bases each). The CDR3 contains 15 residues. In germline, CDR1 is LGHNA, CDR2 YNFKEQ. The CDR3 spells CASTRGKGAKSIQYF. CDR3 DNA sequence: TGTGCCAGCACCCGGGGCAAGGGAGCCAAAAGCATTCAGTACTTC.

This clonotype was found many times. This rearrangement joins TRBV20-1 to TRBJ2-3; D is ambiguous. Germline V gene lookup returns CDR1 DFQATT and CDR2 SNEGSKA (reference sequence). This CDR3 is built from 13 residues. V was clipped by 3 bases and J by 2 bases, with 9 bases between them. The CDR3 region has the DNA TGCAGTGCTAGTTGGTGGGTCACAGATACGCAGTATTTT. Amino acids: CSASWWVTDTQYF.

Note on this clonotype: One end of the junction varies from germline; a read error may be responsible. The chain couples TRBV10-3 to TRBJ1-6, with D uncertain. The CDR3 has 14 residues. Germline V gene lookup returns CDR1 ENHRY and CDR2 SYGVKD. CDR3 sequence: CASSSLNYNSPLHF. CDR3 sequence (DNA): TGTGCCAGCAGTTCACTGAACTATAATTCACCCCTCCACTTT.

The J gene is TRBJ1-2, the V gene TRBV9; 8 bases agree with TRBD1. Germline loops: CDR1 SGDLS, CDR2 YYNGEE. This CDR3 is built from 16 residues. After removal of 0 bases from V and 5 bases from J, the junction contained 9 bases not matched to a gene. As DNA, the CDR3 is TGTGCCAGCAGCGTAGTCCCTGGACAGGGTGGATATGGCTACACCTTC. As protein: CASSVVPGQGGYGYTF.

CDR3 loop: CASTRGQNTEAFF. DNA of the CDR3: TGTGCCAGTACCCGAGGACAGAACACTGAAGCTTTCTTT. The genes are TRBV19 and TRBJ1-1, with D perhaps TRBD1 (5 bases). The CDR3 covers 13 residues. V dropped 7 bases and J dropped 1 base, with 10 bases sitting between them. From germline, CDR1 is LNHDA and CDR2 SQIVND (reference sequence).

J is TRBJ2-7 and V is TRBV6-4; 13 bases match TRBD2. Germline V gene sequence: CDR1 MRHNA, CDR2 SNTAGT. The CDR3 sequence is 15 residues long. After removal of 5 bases from V and 3 bases from J, the junction contained 4 bases not matched to a gene. CDR3 loop: CASSRTSGGLYEQYF. The CDR3, as DNA: TGTGCCAGCAGTCGGACTAGCGGGGGTCTCTACGAGCAGTACTTC.